The entry that follows covers one T cell receptor beta chain sequence. The antigen remains undetermined. Treatment described: roughly 18 received Ad26.COV2.S at low or high dose, single or two shots; 5 received placebo; per-sample allocation not given. All samples were drawn on day 63, counting from the first vaccine or placebo injection. Adults aged 18-55 years in Boston included the donor. The sample is drawn from a study of Ad26.COV2.S vaccination and SARS-CoV-2 variants. Study at large: Administration of Ad26.COV2.S was intramuscular, either once or twice 56 days apart. Points from the study as a whole: Marked by substantial breadth, spike-specific CD8+ and CD4+ T cell responses were reportedly seen after vaccination. Total T cell responses were possibly underestimated by TCR breadth and depth analyses.

Germline CDR1 and CDR2: MDHEN and SYDVKM. This CDR3 comprises 15 residues. V was cut by 5 bases and J by 0 bases, with 11 bases left in between. Repertoires were generated with immunoSEQ multiplex PCR, while TCRdb's copy carries only in-frame clones and drops some. The sample lists over 400,000 clones; around 91% were seen once. The chain has TRBV28 and TRBJ1-5; TRBD1 is a possible D gene (5 bases). The material sequenced was peripheral blood, taken in a trial of Ad26.COV2.S vaccine versus placebo. This TCR came from a person aged 18 to 65 who received the Ad26.COV2.S COVID-19 vaccine or a placebo. The CDR3 sequence: CASSQGVLSNQPQHF. The CDR3 region has the DNA TGTGCCAGCAGTCAGGGTGTTCTTAGCAATCAGCCCCAGCATTTT.